The present entry profiles one TCR beta chain with its context. At least ten counts were recorded for this clonotype. Its antigen remains unidentified. No base quality values were provided; no much bigger clone lies one nucleotide off. This specimen comes from a study of T cells in Graves' hyperthyroidism and ophthalmopathy (dated by TCRdb to the late 2010s). Background on the whole study: Peripheral blood was collected at initial diagnosis, before any treatment. To identify TCR V-J signatures that set the groups apart, the researchers used a discovery cohort of 100 patients, made up of roughly 40 with Graves' ophthalmopathy and 57 with stable Graves' hyperthyroidism. Following sampling, methimazole starting at 30 mg daily was given to hyperthyroidism patients, and high-dose intravenous methylprednisolone was given to ophthalmopathy patients. The paper describes TCR Vbeta CDR3 sequencing of 135 peripheral blood samples, made up of under 50 ophthalmopathy patients, around 78 hyperthyroidism patients and 17 progressor patients. The 75 to 100 discovery patients were randomly split 7:3 into training and test sets. An independent validation cohort of under 20 hyperthyroidism patients and 17 patients who later progressed to ophthalmopathy tested prospective prediction of ophthalmopathy. In addition, the study compared T-cell repertoires in thyroid tissue and in blood from six Graves' hyperthyroidism patients.

The junction shows trimming of 0 bases on V and 8 bases on J, plus 12 bases between the germline ends. The CDR3 sequence holds 14 residues, the cysteine and phenylalanine included. The only DNA kept is the CDR3, 42 bases in frame from the first base. Based on the germline V gene, the CDR1 and CDR2 sequences are SGHRS and YFSETQ. The TCR beta CDR3 regions were amplified from the RNA transcripts. The TCR CDR3 was subjected to a first round of RT-PCR using the HTBI primer set and the Qiagen OneStep RT-PCR kit. A second multiplex PCR round built the libraries, followed by size selection and purification. Sequencing of the libraries was done on an Illumina HiSeq2000 using paired-end 100 bp reads. Concerning the study's data processing: SOAPnuke was used to process the raw data, with reads discarded if the reads contained adapters or uncalled bases, had a mean Phred below 15, or lacked an exact constant-primer or identifier match. COPE v1.2.5 was used to merge the high-quality paired reads, and each unique nucleotide sequence was defined as a clonotype. MiTCR v1.1 was used to align the clonotypes against IMGT TRBV, TRBD and TRBJ reference segments. Only V-J combinations with frequency above 0.0001, covering 99% to 99.2% of repertoires, were analysed. A TCS score was defined as the ratio between F50 (clonal expansion) and ExV (chaos), using BLOSUM62-based TCRdist between CDR3 peptides within each V-J. Welch's t-statistics and random forest reduced some 510 V-J features to fewer than 15, which were used in a naive Bayes classifier (R e1071). TCRdb's own reprocessing of the public reads used fastp at Q25 and MiXCR and kept productive beta chains. Each record represents a unique CDR3 protein, reported with the most common genes and DNA among its rows. What appears here as the V and J calls and clone size reflects TCRdb's work, not the paper's. Within this sample are approximately 330,000 distinct CDR3 sequences, with around a fifth of them counted one time only. 50% of the sample is held by the ten biggest clonotypes.

A patient counted as having stable Graves' hyperthyroidism if no progression to ophthalmopathy occurred over 18 months of follow-up. Hyperthyroidism patients were newly diagnosed, with disease duration under 2 months, and aged 18 to 65 years. The study excluded patients with uncontrolled infections, other autoimmune diseases, pregnancy or lactation. Clinical symptoms, serum thyroxine and TRAb, thyroid ultrasound, and orbital computed tomography formed the basis for the diagnoses. PBMCs were separated from approximately 9.9 ml of fresh peripheral blood using Ficoll-Paque density gradient centrifugation. Trizol reagent was used to extract total RNA, and RNA quality was then checked on an Agilent 2100 Bioanalyzer. What the work shows at the level of the full study, not this receptor alone: A 13 V-J signature model separated ophthalmopathy from stable hyperthyroidism, with just over 85% sensitivity and about 81% specificity in cross-validation and 80%/75% in testing. Most expanded thyroid clonotypes (frequency above 0.001) were also detected in blood, suggesting blood repertoires may reflect thyroid immune responses. Sample size was not statistically predetermined, and blinding of investigators to group allocation was not performed. In validation, progression to ophthalmopathy was predicted by the model with roughly 69% sensitivity and 72.22% specificity, a median of approximately 6.5 months before onset.

The chain is assembled from TRBV5-1 and TRBJ2-1; TRBD1 is perhaps the D gene, given 6 matching bases. The sequenced sample was blood. The receptor was derived from a woman aged 45-60 years with Graves' hyperthyroidism. The CDR3 reads CASSLGQASDEQFF. DNA sequence: TGCGCCAGCAGCTTGGGACAGGCTTCGGATGAGCAGTTCTTC.